This T cell receptor beta chain was recorded in a study of PD-1 blockade in classical Hodgkin lymphoma. Study findings and constraints: Newly diagnosed patients and complete responders had comparable diversity at baseline. Whatever underlies the repertoire differences (possibly disease activity or prior therapy) remains undefined.

The time point denotes: cycle 4 day 1 (C4D1), after about 6 weeks of nivolumab. All trial patients relapsed after autologous stem cell transplantation. The CDR3 sequence is 14 residues long. The V gene lost 9 bases and the J gene lost 4 bases, with 17 bases spanning the gap. Germline values: CDR1 WSHSY, CDR2 SAAADI. The repertoire was sequenced with immunoSEQ multiplex PCR; TCRdb's copy has only in-frame clones and lacks some. The data show roughly 30,000 clones, around 81% seen once. Concerning this clone: The antigen is unknown.

This specimen was peripheral blood mononuclear cells (PBMCs), taken before the fourth cycle of nivolumab. The chain combines TRBV10-2 with TRBJ2-3, with D perhaps TRBD2 (7 bases). This TCR derives from a human donor with classical Hodgkin lymphoma. CDR3 sequence (DNA): TGCGCCAGTAAGGGGGGACGGGGGGCAGATACGCAGTATTTT. Translating gives CASKGGRGADTQYF.